These T cell receptor beta chains were read from a single sample in a study of CD8 T cells in ankylosing spondylitis. TCRdb re-called the 5' RACE reads through MiXCR, storing one row per CDR3 protein. Counted here are around 770,000 distinct CDR3 sequences, around 19% occurring once; the ten biggest clones make up about 20%. Sequenced material: blood, either unsorted or a sorted T cell fraction (not recorded which). Receptor source: a male donor with ankylosing spondylitis. CDR3s include the opening cysteine and the closing phenylalanine or tryptophan. The size entry is marked missing in some rows and otherwise reads once, few, many or a size class.

size: many
V: TRBV6-4
J: TRBJ2-1
CDR3: CASSDSPGGNEQFF

size: .
V: TRBV12-3/TRBV12-4
J: TRBJ1-1
CDR3: CASSSGLPNTEAFF

size: few
V: TRBV5-1
J: TRBJ1-2
CDR3: CASTPGSSTNYGYTF

size: .
V: TRBV18
J: TRBJ2-5
CDR3: CASSSGPTQETQYF

size: .
V: TRBV10-2
J: TRBJ2-7
CDR3: CASSDLGTLGIAYEQYF

size: .
V: TRBV7-2
J: TRBJ1-2
CDR3: CASSLAPWRTIGYGYTF

size: .
V: TRBV10-3
J: TRBJ2-1
CDR3: CAISDGTSGGYSYNEQFF

size: .
V: TRBV29-1
J: TRBJ2-3
CDR3: CSALRAGSDTQYF

size: .
V: TRBV6-1
J: TRBJ1-4
CDR3: CASSDIAGGGRANEKLFF

size: many
V: TRBV15
J: TRBJ2-2
CDR3: CATSFVRDTGELFF

size: .
V: TRBV16
J: TRBJ1-2
CDR3: CASSQSWGYTF

size: .
V: TRBV10-3
J: TRBJ1-1
CDR3: CAISESRGPGFTEAFF

size: .
V: TRBV5-5
J: TRBJ2-7
CDR3: CASCQSPGHSYEQYF

size: .
V: TRBV29-1
J: TRBJ2-1
CDR3: CSVGGAGEQFF

size: .
V: TRBV9
J: TRBJ2-3
CDR3: CASSVTADTQYF

size: .
V: TRBV5-5
J: TRBJ1-1
CDR3: CASSPWTVVNTEAFF

size: few
V: TRBV20-1
J: TRBJ2-3
CDR3: CSAMDPADTQYF

size: .
V: TRBV12-3/TRBV12-4
J: TRBJ2-7
CDR3: CASRPGQSYEQYF

size: few
V: TRBV6-1
J: TRBJ2-2
CDR3: CASIQRGGYAGELFF

size: .
V: TRBV10-3
J: TRBJ2-5
CDR3: CAIRPGLAGRGETQYF

size: .
V: TRBV11-1
J: TRBJ2-1
CDR3: CASRQGLNNEQFF

size: .
V: TRBV12-3/TRBV12-4
J: TRBJ2-1
CDR3: CASTPNYNEQFF

size: few
V: TRBV7-2
J: TRBJ2-7
CDR3: CASSQGLARYEQYF

size: .
V: TRBV5-6
J: TRBJ1-1
CDR3: CASTKWTGLTEAFF

size: .
V: TRBV7-9
J: TRBJ1-4
CDR3: CASSLGDRYNEKLFF

size: .
V: TRBV12-3/TRBV12-4
J: TRBJ2-7
CDR3: CASSFAGTSGRKAYEQYF

size: few
V: TRBV7-9
J: TRBJ1-2
CDR3: CASSLEGQVYGYTF

size: .
V: TRBV11-3
J: TRBJ1-1
CDR3: CASVSPGWGNEAFF

size: once
V: TRBV24-1
J: TRBJ2-3
CDR3: CATSDPGLPATDTQYF

size: few
V: TRBV28
J: TRBJ2-6
CDR3: CASLSMSGANVLTF

size: many
V: TRBV12-3/TRBV12-4
J: TRBJ1-3
CDR3: CASSFGPYSSSGNTIYF

size: .
V: TRBV7-9
J: TRBJ2-3
CDR3: CASSLASGQLTDTQYF

size: .
V: TRBV27
J: TRBJ1-6
CDR3: CASSSSILSQVVTLHF

size: .
V: TRBV24-1
J: TRBJ2-1
CDR3: CATGDSPYNEQFF

size: once
V: TRBV6-1
J: TRBJ2-2
CDR3: CAGGQGDTGELFF

size: many
V: TRBV20-1
J: TRBJ1-1
CDR3: CSARGGGKTEAFF

size: .
V: TRBV6-1
J: TRBJ2-1
CDR3: CASKTSGGYNEQFF